The present T cell receptor beta chain was sequenced within a study of T cell responses to AZD1222 COVID-19 vaccine. The CDR3 is 14 amino acids. Per the germline V gene, CDR1 is LNHDA and CDR2 is SQIVND (reference sequence). Trimming cost V 7 bases and J 1 base, with 10 bases left between them. Overall study results and limits: Donors were largely white British and mainly female; clonal diversity was possibly underestimated. Dominant at 160-218 and 743-854, vaccine-associated CD4 TCRs also spanned spike. Recipients of AZD1222 seropositive at baseline numbered only 5 or 6.

To note about this clone: No antigen is known for it.

The repertoire was sequenced with immunoSEQ multiplex PCR; TCRdb's copy has only in-frame clones and lacks some. The data hold roughly 100,000 clones, with about 90% observed a single time. Specimen: peripheral blood, collected on day 0 of AZD1222 vaccination. This receptor was taken from an adult in good health. The J gene is TRBJ2-2, the V gene TRBV19; D possibly corresponds to TRBD2 (5 bases). CDR3 amino acids: CASNAGLNTGELFF. CDR3 bases: TGTGCCAGTAACGCGGGTCTGAACACCGGGGAGCTGTTTTTT.